The present T cell receptor (beta chain) was sequenced within a study of cytomegalovirus exposure and HLA in healthy donors. Study-level information: Among the roughly 370 genotyped donors, approximately 80% were placed in the Caucasian-associated ancestry cluster. Notes on the study in general: Later analysis suggested most CMV-associated TCR beta chains were HLA-restricted.

Primers for the PCR totalled 60 Vbeta and 13 Jbeta. TCRdb's copy holds only in-frame clones and misses some; the assay was immunoSEQ multiplex PCR. The sample shows fewer than 150,000 clones, about 80% of them seen only once. Of note for this clone: Its target is not known.

Germline assignment: CDR1 MGHDK and CDR2 SYGVNS. Trimming pared 0 bases from V and 7 bases from J, leaving 15 bases between. This CDR3 has 16 residues. The sequence came from a male donor in good health and CMV-seronegative. Specimen: PBMCs. This sequence joins TRBV25-1 and TRBJ2-2; TRBD1 is a possible D gene (6 bases). DNA for the CDR3: TGTGCCAGCAGTGAATATGCTTCACAGGGCGACGGGGAGCTGTTTTTT. Amino acids: CASSEYASQGDGELFF.